The 7 T cell receptor beta chains given below trace back to one sample, sequenced in a study of shared clonotypes between healthy human individuals. CD45RO-negative, CCR7-selected cells formed the naive CD8 fraction, which excluded terminally differentiated effector memory CD45RA+ cells. Sequenced by immunoSEQ multiplex PCR; TCRdb stores in-frame clones only, minus some. The sample includes millions of clones, about 95% of them seen just once. The source material was naive CD8+ T cells sorted from blood. The receptors shown here come from a man between 18 and 29 years old in good health.

The chain couples TRBV9 to TRBJ1-5, with D possibly matching TRBD1 (6 bases). Between the trimmed V and J ends, which lost 4 bases and 2 bases, there was a span of 13 bases. The CDR3 spans 15 residues. Germline assignment: CDR1 SGDLS and CDR2 YYNGEE. CDR3 sequence (DNA): TGTGCCAGCAGCTCAGGGGAAGAGGGCAATCAGCCCCAGCATTTT. Protein sequence: CASSSGEEGNQPQHF. The full variable domain, completed using reference TRBV9 and TRBJ1-5, is DSGVTQTPKHLITATGQRVTLRCSPRSGDLSVYWYQQSLDQGLQFLIQYYNGEERAKGNILERFSAQQFPDLHSELNLSSLELGDSALYFCASSSGEEGNQPQHFGDGTRLSIL.

The V call is TRBV11-2, the J call TRBJ2-7; D uncertain. Trimming removed 2 bases from V and 7 bases from J, with 12 bases in between. Germline CDR1 reads SGHAT; CDR2 reads FQNNGV. The CDR3 has 13 residues. CDR3 region: CASSLYQDLEQYF. The CDR3 bases are TGTGCCAGCAGCTTATATCAGGACCTGGAGCAGTACTTC. The full variable domain, its missing parts supplied by reference TRBV11-2 and TRBJ2-7, is EAGVAQSPRYKIIEKRQSVAFWCNPISGHATLYWYQQILGQGPKLLIQFQNNGVVDDSQLPKDRFSAERLKGVDSTLKIQPAKLEDSAVYLCASSLYQDLEQYFGPGTRLTVT.

The CDR3 sequence: CASSQDPLVQYF. In nucleotides, the CDR3 is TGCGCCAGCAGCCAAGATCCGCTTGTTCAGTACTTC. The V call is TRBV4-1, the J call TRBJ2-4; the D is unclear. V was trimmed by 0 bases and J by 11 bases, leaving 8 bases between them. This CDR3 has 12 residues. Germline V CDR1 and CDR2: MGHRA, YSYEKL.

The gene calls are TRBV9 and TRBJ2-3, with a tentative D call TRBD2 (6 bases). The CDR3 length is 15 residues. CDR1 is SGDLS and CDR2 is YYNGEE in the germline V gene. V lost 3 bases and J 4 bases, leaving 15 bases between the germline ends. The CDR3 sequence is CASSDRLEGADTQYF. The CDR3 bases are TGTGCCAGCAGCGATCGACTAGAAGGGGCAGATACGCAGTATTTT.

This clone was seen just once. The chain recombines TRBV28 with TRBJ2-7; D gene unclear. V gave up 4 bases and J gave up 0 bases, with 7 bases separating them. CDR3 length: 13 residues. Per germline, CDR1 MDHEN and CDR2 SYDVKM. The CDR3 DNA reads TGTGCCAGCAGTTACCGCCCCTCCTACGAGCAGTACTTC. As protein: CASSYRPSYEQYF.

The chain recombines TRBV27 with TRBJ2-1; the D gene is possibly TRBD2 (5 bases). Between the trimmed V and J ends, which lost 4 bases and 5 bases, there was a span of 12 bases. CDR1 MNHEY and CDR2 SMNVEV come from the germline V gene (reference sequence). This CDR3 has 14 residues. The CDR3 loop is CASSWGATDNEQFF. In nucleotides, the CDR3 is TGTGCCAGCAGTTGGGGAGCTACCGACAATGAGCAGTTCTTC.

The chain joins TRBV18 to TRBJ1-4, with D possibly being TRBD1 (6 bases). The germline CDR1 and CDR2 sequences are KGHSH and LQKENI. With 5 bases removed from V and 0 bases from J, the gap between germline ends came to 16 bases. CDR3 length: 17 residues. The CDR3 region is CASSKSDRAATNEKLFF. The CDR3 DNA sequence: TGTGCCAGCTCAAAGTCGGACAGAGCTGCAACTAATGAAAAACTGTTTTTT.